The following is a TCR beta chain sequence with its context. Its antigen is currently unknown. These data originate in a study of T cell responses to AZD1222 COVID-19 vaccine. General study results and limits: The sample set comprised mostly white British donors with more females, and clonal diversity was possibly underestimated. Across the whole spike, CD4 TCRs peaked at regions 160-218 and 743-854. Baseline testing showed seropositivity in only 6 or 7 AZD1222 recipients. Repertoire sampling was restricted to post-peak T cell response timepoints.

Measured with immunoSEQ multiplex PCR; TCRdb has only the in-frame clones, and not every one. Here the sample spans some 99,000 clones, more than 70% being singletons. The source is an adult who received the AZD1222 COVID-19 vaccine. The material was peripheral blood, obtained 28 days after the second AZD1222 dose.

The CDR3 here is CASSFGLARSYEQYF. The CDR3 DNA is TGCGCCAGCAGCTTCGGACTAGCCCGATCCTACGAGCAGTACTTC. The chain combines TRBV5-1 with TRBJ2-7; TRBD2 agrees at 8 bases. This CDR3 region has 15 residues. CDR1 is SGHRS, CDR2 YFSETQ, per germline. Trimming took 2 bases from V and 1 from J; bases not matched to a gene: 5. Drawing the rest from reference TRBV5-1 and TRBJ2-7, the complete variable domain is KAGVTQTPRYLIKTRGQQVTLSCSPISGHRSVSWYQQTPGQGLQFLFEYFSETQRNKGNFPGRFSGRQFSNSRSEMNVSTLELGDSALYLCASSFGLARSYEQYFGPGTRLTVT.